These 19 T cell receptor beta chains originate from one sample sequenced in a study of cytomegalovirus exposure and HLA in healthy donors. PCR used 60 Vbeta primers and 13 Jbeta primers. Some clones are missing from TCRdb's copy, which holds only in-frame ones; the method was immunoSEQ multiplex PCR. The data contain 150,000 to 200,000 clones, approximately 80% of them singletons. Sequenced material: PBMCs. The receptors were gathered from a man aged 25-45 years in good health and CMV-seronegative.

The rearrangement uses TRBV7-9 and TRBJ2-3; no definite D call. The CDR3 sequence is 14 residues long. The germline V gene encodes CDR1 SEHNR and CDR2 FQNEAQ (reference sequence). V lost 7 bases and J 5 bases, leaving 16 bases between the germline ends. CDR3 DNA sequence: TGTGCCAGCATCCGGTTGAATGTTGAAGATACGCAGTATTTT. It translates to CASIRLNVEDTQYF.

The chain links TRBV7-2 to TRBJ2-7; D ambiguous. Germline CDR1 reads SGHTA; CDR2 reads FQGNSA. The CDR3 runs 15 residues. Deletions cut 1 base from V and 3 bases from J, with 13 bases between. The CDR3 loop is CASSLENSYYYEQYF. The CDR3 region has the DNA TGTGCCAGCAGCTTAGAAAATAGCTACTACTACGAGCAGTACTTC.

The J gene is TRBJ2-2, the V gene TRBV19; 9 bases align to TRBD2. Trimming at V came to 7 bases and at J to 6 bases, leaving 9 bases not matched to a gene. From germline, CDR1 is LNHDA and CDR2 SQIVND (reference sequence). The CDR3 is 15 residues long. The CDR3 spells CASTSAGGGAGELFF. CDR3 DNA: TGTGCCAGTACGTCGGCGGGAGGGGGGGCCGGGGAGCTGTTTTTT.

J is TRBJ1-4 and V is TRBV5-1; D remains unclear. The CDR3 totals 14 residues. V lost 4 bases and J 4 bases, leaving 11 bases between the germline ends. The germline gives CDR1 SGHRS, CDR2 YFSETQ. CDR3 DNA sequence: TGCGCCAGCAGCCGGACTGGTTATAATGAAAAACTGTTTTTT. Residues: CASSRTGYNEKLFF.

The V and J genes are TRBV15 and TRBJ1-3; tentatively, D is TRBD1 (6 bases). Germline values: CDR1 LNHNV, CDR2 YYDKDF (reference sequence). Trimming left V 2 bases short and J 0 bases short, with 14 bases between. The CDR3 runs to 17 residues. The CDR3 here is CATSRQRQVGSGNTIYF. The CDR3 DNA is TGTGCCACCAGCAGACAAAGACAGGTTGGCTCTGGAAACACCATATATTTT.

J is TRBJ1-1 and V is TRBV7-2, with D unresolved. This CDR3 spans 12 amino acids. Germline loops: CDR1 SGHTA, CDR2 FQGNSA. Trimming took off 3 bases at V and 4 bases at J, with 6 bases between the two ends. Here the CDR3 reads CASSFFGTEAFF. DNA for the CDR3: TGTGCCAGCAGCTTCTTCGGCACTGAAGCTTTCTTT.

This clone was seen more than once but under ten times. The CDR3 region has the DNA TGTGCCAGCAGCTTGGGGCTGACAGGGTATGGCTACACCTTC. Its translation: CASSLGLTGYGYTF. This sequence joins TRBV5-6 and TRBJ1-2, with 7 bases identical to TRBD1. Germline loops: CDR1 SGHDT, CDR2 YYEEEE. The CDR3 runs to 14 residues. J lost 5 bases, V lost 0 bases, and 4 bases had no gene match.

V and J are TRBV6-5 and TRBJ2-1; TRBD2 matches at 7 bases. This CDR3 is 15 amino acids long. Germline V gene sequence: CDR1 MNHEY, CDR2 SVGAGI. V trimming: 4 bases; J trimming: 1 base; junction bases outside the gene matches: 4. The CDR3, as DNA: TGTGCCAGCAGTTCGGACGGGAGGTCCTACAATGAGCAGTTCTTC. This sequence encodes CASSSDGRSYNEQFF.

The chain recombines TRBV15 with TRBJ1-5, with a possible D match to TRBD1 (6 bases). The CDR3 runs to 14 residues. V was clipped by 3 bases and J by 3 bases, with 9 bases between them. The germline gives CDR1 LNHNV, CDR2 YYDKDF (reference sequence). CDR3 nucleotides: TGTGCCACCAGCAGCCGGGACACCAATCAGCCCCAGCATTTT. Its translation is CATSSRDTNQPQHF.

This sequence joins TRBV5-4 and TRBJ2-1; D unresolved. V shed 4 bases and J shed 10 bases, with 15 bases lying between them. Germline CDR1 and CDR2: SGHNT and YYREEE (reference sequence). The CDR3 consists of 13 residues. The CDR3: CASSPPTPREQFF. Written as DNA, the CDR3 is TGTGCCAGCAGCCCTCCTACCCCTCGAGAGCAGTTCTTC.

The gene calls are TRBV7-2 and TRBJ1-1, with D perhaps TRBD1 (6 bases). The CDR3 extends over 15 amino acids. CDR1 and CDR2 from the germline V gene are SGHTA and FQGNSA. V dropped 1 base and J dropped 2 bases, with 11 bases sitting between them. The CDR3 loop is CASSLDGGFNTEAFF. The CDR3, as DNA: TGTGCCAGCAGCTTAGATGGGGGCTTCAACACTGAAGCTTTCTTT.

The chain couples TRBV29-1 to TRBJ2-5, with 7 bases aligning to TRBD1. V lost 1 base to trimming and J lost 2 bases; unmatched junction nucleotides: 1. This CDR3 spans 13 amino acids. In germline, CDR1 is SQVTM, CDR2 ANQGSEA. The CDR3 spells CSVEGRGQETQYF. The CDR3 coding sequence is TGCAGCGTTGAAGGCAGGGGGCAAGAGACCCAGTACTTC.

This clone was detected only a few times. This chain links TRBV28 with TRBJ2-5; the D gene is possibly TRBD1 (6 bases). This CDR3 contains 15 residues. Trimming took 8 bases from V and 5 from J, leaving 21 bases between them. CDR1 and CDR2 (germline): MDHEN, SYDVKM. CDR3 sequence: CASGITGRGEETQYF. CDR3 DNA sequence: TGTGCCAGCGGAATTACGGGCAGGGGCGAGGAGACCCAGTACTTC.

The V gene is TRBV4-3, the J gene TRBJ2-3; 7 positions agree with TRBD1. Germline V gene lookup returns CDR1 LGHNA and CDR2 YSLEER. V shed 5 bases, J shed 3 bases, and the junction held 17 bases outside the gene matches. The CDR3 runs 18 residues. Written as DNA, the CDR3 is TGCGCCAGCAGCGAAAGGGGGTCGACAGGGACCTCAACAGATACGCAGTATTTT. Translating gives CASSERGSTGTSTDTQYF.

The chain combines TRBV5-1 with TRBJ1-5, with D possibly TRBD1 on 5 matching bases. The CDR3 is 13 residues long. Per the germline V gene, CDR1 is SGHRS and CDR2 is YFSETQ. V was shortened by 4 bases and J by 2 bases, with 7 bases between the two germline ends. The CDR3 bases are TGCGCCAGCAGCCCGGGGGGCAATCAGCCCCAGCATTTT. This sequence encodes CASSPGGNQPQHF.

The chain carries TRBV6-1 and TRBJ2-7, with TRBD1 as a possible D gene (9 bases). The V and J ends lost 2 bases and 0 bases respectively, with 20 bases between them. The CDR3 contains 18 residues. Germline loops: CDR1 MNHNS, CDR2 SASEGT. Here the CDR3 DNA reads TGTGCCAGCAGTGAATTCCCGGGGGGGACAGGGAGCTCCTACGAGCAGTACTTC. Protein product: CASSEFPGGTGSSYEQYF.

The chain couples TRBV5-6 to TRBJ1-4; D gene ambiguous. Germline CDR1 reads SGHDT; CDR2 reads YYEEEE. The CDR3 is made up of 16 amino acids. Trimming took 4 bases from V and 8 from J, leaving 21 bases between them. The CDR3 sequence: CASSLSPRPSGEKLFF. As DNA, the CDR3 is TGTGCCAGCAGCCTTTCCCCACGCCCATCCGGGGAAAAACTGTTTTTT.

The J gene is TRBJ1-2, the V gene TRBV27; 9 nucleotides line up with TRBD1. This CDR3 region has 14 residues. Trimming took 4 bases from V and 8 from J; bases not matched to a gene: 8. Per germline, CDR1 MNHEY and CDR2 SMNVEV (reference sequence). CDR3: CASSWNRDRDGYTF. CDR3 DNA: TGTGCCAGCAGTTGGAATCGGGACAGGGACGGCTACACCTTC.

V and J are TRBV5-1 and TRBJ2-2; 7 bases align to TRBD1. Germline V CDR1 and CDR2: SGHRS, YFSETQ. The ends lost 3 bases at V and 2 bases at J; junction bases unmatched: 4. The CDR3 has 15 residues. CDR3 DNA sequence: TGCGCCAGCAGCTCGGGACAGTTTAACACCGGGGAGCTGTTTTTT. Protein sequence: CASSSGQFNTGELFF.